This TCR beta chain emerged from a study of blood T cell repertoires in COVID-19. About the study: Italy, Spain and the United States were the sources of the convalescent and acute COVID-19 samples. Sources were T cells, B-cell-depleted T cells, or PBMCs; the material itself was cDNA or gDNA.

Authors' methods: Reference gene primer amplification gave estimated nucleated cell counts. Here immunoSEQ multiplex PCR was the method, and the copy in TCRdb shows in-frame clones only, minus some. The V and J calls and clone size are taken from that table; D and trimming were inferred from the DNA. The table lists roughly 230,000 clones, about 83% of them singletons. Germline loops: CDR1 LGHDT, CDR2 YNNKEL (reference sequence). Deletions cut 4 bases from V and 1 base from J, with 10 bases between. The CDR3 totals 14 residues. The clonotype was recovered from a woman in her 50s with acute or convalescent COVID-19. The chain combines TRBV3-1 (or the pseudogene TRBV3-2) with TRBJ2-5; a possible D gene is TRBD2 (7 bases). Material: peripheral blood. The CDR3 spells CASSLGGLQETQYF. The CDR3, as DNA: TGTGCCAGCAGCCTGGGGGGGCTCCAAGAGACCCAGTACTTC.